A single sample is the source of the 15 T cell receptor beta chains below, sequenced in a study of tissue T cells after allogeneic stem cell transplantation. TCRdb keeps only in-frame clones here, not all; method: immunoSEQ multiplex PCR. The sample records more than 1,500 clones, around four fifths being singletons. Material: liver tissue, obtained at autopsy. All receptors derive from a male patient at least 60 years old with steroid-refractory graft-versus-host disease after an allogeneic stem cell transplant. Some T cells may be transferred from the graft donor.

J is TRBJ2-5 and V is TRBV28; D tentatively reads TRBD1 or TRBD2 (6 bases each). This CDR3 contains 14 residues. Germline V gives CDR1 MDHEN, CDR2 SYDVKM. Trimming took 5 bases from V and 2 from J, leaving 12 bases between them. The CDR3 DNA reads TGTGCCAGCAGTAGCCGGAGGGGGCAAGAGACCCAGTACTTC. It specifies CASSSRRGQETQYF. The full variable domain, with the rest looked up from reference TRBV28 and TRBJ2-5, is DVKVTQSSRYLVKRTGEKVFLECVQDMDHENMFWYRQDPGLGLRLIYFSYDVKMKEKGDIPEGYSVSREKKERFSLILESASTNQTSMYLCASSSRRGQETQYFGPGTRLLVL.

The V and J genes are TRBV6-4 and TRBJ2-3, with 8 bases lining up with TRBD2. The germline V gene encodes CDR1 MRHNA and CDR2 SNTAGT. The CDR3 is 15 residues long. With V trimmed by 5 bases and J by 4 bases, 8 bases remained unmatched. CDR3 sequence reads: CASSKRAGASDTQYF. The CDR3, as DNA: TGTGCCAGCAGTAAAAGAGCGGGGGCATCAGATACGCAGTATTTT.

The V gene is TRBV7-9, the J gene TRBJ2-4; 8 nucleotides agree with TRBD2. The germline V gene has CDR1 SEHNR and CDR2 FQNEAQ (reference sequence). The trim removed 6 bases at V and 1 base at J, leaving 14 bases unmatched. The CDR3 runs to 18 residues. The CDR3 nucleotides are TGTGCCAGCAGTCCAAGTAATGACCAGCGGGGGGCCAAAAACATTCAGTACTTC. As protein: CASSPSNDQRGAKNIQYF.

The chain links TRBV7-3 to TRBJ2-1; D remains ambiguous. CDR1 and CDR2 from the germline V gene are SGHTA and FQGTGA. Trimming took off 0 bases at V and 2 bases at J, with 11 bases between the two ends. The CDR3 totals 16 residues. The CDR3 DNA sequence: TGTGCCAGCAGCTTAACGTTGAGTTCCCCCTACAATGAGCAGTTCTTC. Its translation: CASSLTLSSPYNEQFF.

The chain combines TRBV7-8 with TRBJ2-1; 8 positions agree with TRBD2. Trimming took 5 bases from V and 5 from J; bases not matched to a gene: 8. Germline CDR1 SGHVS, CDR2 FQNEAQ. This CDR3 has 15 residues. The DNA of the CDR3 is TGTGCCAGCAGCCGTCGAGCGGGGGAAGACAATGAGCAGTTCTTC. Its protein product is CASSRRAGEDNEQFF.

The chain is built from TRBV7-3 and TRBJ2-3, with D possibly being TRBD2 (6 bases). Germline CDR1 SGHTA, CDR2 FQGTGA. Trimming took 1 base from V and 4 from J, leaving 12 bases between them. This CDR3 contains 15 residues. The chain's CDR3 is CASSLILRGADTQYF. CDR3 nucleotide sequence: TGTGCCAGCAGCTTAATTTTGCGGGGAGCAGATACGCAGTATTTT.

The chain combines TRBV19 with TRBJ1-1, with TRBD1 matching 7 bases. Germline CDR1 reads LNHDA; CDR2 reads SQIVND (reference sequence). V trimming: 4 bases; J trimming: 1 base; junction bases outside the gene matches: 0. This CDR3 contains 13 residues. The CDR3 spells CASSTGGNTEAFF. The CDR3 nucleotides read TGTGCCAGTAGTACAGGGGGGAACACTGAAGCTTTCTTT.

This rearrangement joins TRBV7-2 to TRBJ1-3; D is ambiguous. This CDR3 contains 15 residues. CDR1 and CDR2 from the germline V gene are SGHTA and FQGNSA. The V and J ends lost 5 bases and 0 bases respectively, with 11 bases between them. CDR3 bases: TGTGCCAGCAGCCCCTGGACGGGCTCTGGAAACACCATATATTTT. It yields the protein CASSPWTGSGNTIYF.

The J gene is TRBJ2-5, the V gene TRBV14; D is perhaps TRBD2 (6 bases). The CDR3 is 15 amino acids. The germline V gene encodes CDR1 SGHDN and CDR2 FVKESK. With 4 bases removed from V and 4 bases from J, the gap between germline ends came to 16 bases. The CDR3 region is CASSLMEGGAETQYF. In nucleotides, the CDR3 is TGTGCCAGCAGCCTTATGGAGGGTGGAGCAGAGACCCAGTACTTC.

This sequence joins TRBV7-8 and TRBJ1-1; 7 positions match TRBD1. Trimming took 5 bases from V and 2 from J; bases not matched to a gene: 8. Germline V gene lookup returns CDR1 SGHVS and CDR2 FQNEAQ. The CDR3 has 15 residues. The CDR3 DNA reads as TGTGCCAGCAGCGTTTGGGACAGACCAAACACTGAAGCTTTCTTT. The encoded protein is CASSVWDRPNTEAFF. The full variable domain, in which reference TRBV7-8 and TRBJ1-1 provide the parts outside the CDR3, is GAGVSQSPRYKVAKRGQDVALRCDPISGHVSLFWYQQALGQGPEFLTYFQNEAQLDKSGLPSDRFFAERPEGSVSTLKIQRTQQEDSAVYLCASSVWDRPNTEAFFGQGTRLTVV.

This clone has more than one count but fewer than ten. This rearrangement joins TRBV6-5 to TRBJ1-1, with 7 bases aligning to TRBD1. This CDR3 region has 14 residues. Per germline, CDR1 MNHEY and CDR2 SVGAGI. The trim removed 2 bases at V and 4 bases at J, leaving 4 bases unmatched. CDR3 sequence: CASSYDRESTEAFF. The CDR3 nucleotides read TGTGCCAGCAGTTACGACAGGGAGTCCACTGAAGCTTTCTTT.

The chain couples TRBV4-2 to TRBJ2-1; D ambiguous. The germline CDR1 and CDR2 sequences are LGHNA and YNFKEQ. Trimming took 0 bases from V and 5 from J, leaving 11 bases between them. This CDR3 comprises 15 residues. The CDR3 bases are TGTGCCAGCAGCCAAGATCGCGCTAGGGACAATGAGCAGTTCTTC. Amino acid sequence: CASSQDRARDNEQFF.

The chain recombines TRBV7-2 with TRBJ1-5, with D tentatively TRBD1 (5 bases). Looked up from germline, CDR1 is SGHTA and CDR2 is FQGNSA. Trimming pared 1 base from V and 6 bases from J, leaving 13 bases between. CDR3 size: 15 residues. The CDR3 sequence is CASSLVGGGGQPQHF. The CDR3 DNA reads as TGTGCCAGCAGCTTAGTTGGGGGGGGAGGTCAGCCCCAGCATTTT.

The chain has TRBV6-5 and TRBJ2-2; 7 positions match TRBD1. The V gene's germline CDR1 is MNHEY and CDR2 SVGAGI. The CDR3 runs to 15 residues. The trim removed 6 bases at V and 3 bases at J, leaving 7 bases unmatched. The CDR3 DNA reads as TGTGCCAGCAGCCGGACCGGGACAGACACCGGGGAGCTGTTTTTT. Translated: CASSRTGTDTGELFF.

V usage is TRBV12-5 and J usage is TRBJ2-3, with D possibly matching TRBD1 (6 bases). The CDR3 is 14 amino acids. Germline CDR1 LGHNT, CDR2 FRNRAP. V lost 2 bases to trimming and J lost 2 bases, with 8 bases between them. CDR3 coding DNA: TGTGCTAGTGGTTTGCAGGGGATCACAGATACGCAGTATTTT. Protein sequence: CASGLQGITDTQYF.